This T cell receptor beta chain was sequenced for a study of Ad26.COV2.S vaccination and SARS-CoV-2 variants. The CDR3 runs 14 residues. Germline lookup yields CDR1 LNHDA and CDR2 SQIVND (reference sequence). V dropped 6 bases and J dropped 4; count of bases not matched to a gene: 6. The treatment was: some 19 received Ad26.COV2.S at low or high dose, single or two shots; five or six received placebo; per-sample allocation not given. Day 63 following the first vaccine or placebo injection was when the samples were taken. Profiled with immunoSEQ multiplex PCR; TCRdb holds only in-frame clones, not every one. The data show roughly 410,000 clones, 83% seen once.

The gene calls are TRBV19 and TRBJ2-3; 8 nucleotides agree with TRBD2. The clonotype comes from a person aged 18-60 years who received the Ad26.COV2.S COVID-19 vaccine or a placebo. The sample here was peripheral blood, taken in a trial of Ad26.COV2.S vaccine versus placebo. The CDR3 DNA reads as TGTGCCAGTAGGGCGGGAGGCTTCTCAGATACGCAGTATTTT. Translating gives CASRAGGFSDTQYF.